The subject of this entry is one TCR beta chain. The PCR had 60 Vbeta and 13 Jbeta primers. Profiled with immunoSEQ multiplex PCR; TCRdb holds only in-frame clones, not every one. This table has over 85,000 clones, approximately 87% appearing once. The sample belongs to a study of cytomegalovirus exposure and HLA in healthy donors. The source is a man aged 35 to 55 in good health and CMV-seronegative. The sequencing sample was made of PBMCs.

CDR3 coding DNA: TGTGCCAGCAGCACAGGGACCCGGAGCTCCTACGAGCAGTACTTC. As protein: CASSTGTRSSYEQYF. The chain employs TRBV7-9 and TRBJ2-7; D might be TRBD1 (6 bases). Deletions cut 5 bases from V and 0 bases from J, with 14 bases between. This CDR3 is 15 amino acids long. CDR1 SEHNR and CDR2 FQNEAQ come from the germline V gene (reference sequence).